This T cell receptor beta chain was retrieved from a study of vaccination effects on CD4 cells after COVID-19. In the study overall: After expansion with viral peptide pools in the ViraFEST assay, antigen-specific CD4+ T cells were sequenced.

Concerning this clone itself: The antigen remains unidentified.

The repertoire was sequenced with immunoSEQ multiplex PCR; TCRdb's copy has only in-frame clones and lacks some. The sample has roughly 60,000 clones, 72% seen once. Study-level points and caveats: New vaccine-induced clones made up most post-vaccine spike-reactive clones in convalescents.

V lost 3 bases to trimming and J lost 4 bases, with 12 bases between them. Per germline, CDR1 GTSNPN and CDR2 SVGIG (reference sequence). The CDR3 has 13 residues. After roughly 9 days in culture, the CD4+ T cells were isolated. By PCR, the person was confirmed to have had SARS-CoV-2 infection between March and December 2020. Half-medium exchanges with IL-2 medium took place on days 3 and 7. The chain is built from TRBV30 and TRBJ1-2; D gene uncertain. The clonotype originates from a human donor who had a prior SARS-CoV-2 infection. The sequencing used CD4+ T cells from PBMCs cultured without peptide, collected before COVID-19 vaccination. CDR3 residues: CAWRSAAGYGYTF. In nucleotides, the CDR3 is TGTGCCTGGAGATCAGCGGCGGGCTATGGCTACACCTTC.